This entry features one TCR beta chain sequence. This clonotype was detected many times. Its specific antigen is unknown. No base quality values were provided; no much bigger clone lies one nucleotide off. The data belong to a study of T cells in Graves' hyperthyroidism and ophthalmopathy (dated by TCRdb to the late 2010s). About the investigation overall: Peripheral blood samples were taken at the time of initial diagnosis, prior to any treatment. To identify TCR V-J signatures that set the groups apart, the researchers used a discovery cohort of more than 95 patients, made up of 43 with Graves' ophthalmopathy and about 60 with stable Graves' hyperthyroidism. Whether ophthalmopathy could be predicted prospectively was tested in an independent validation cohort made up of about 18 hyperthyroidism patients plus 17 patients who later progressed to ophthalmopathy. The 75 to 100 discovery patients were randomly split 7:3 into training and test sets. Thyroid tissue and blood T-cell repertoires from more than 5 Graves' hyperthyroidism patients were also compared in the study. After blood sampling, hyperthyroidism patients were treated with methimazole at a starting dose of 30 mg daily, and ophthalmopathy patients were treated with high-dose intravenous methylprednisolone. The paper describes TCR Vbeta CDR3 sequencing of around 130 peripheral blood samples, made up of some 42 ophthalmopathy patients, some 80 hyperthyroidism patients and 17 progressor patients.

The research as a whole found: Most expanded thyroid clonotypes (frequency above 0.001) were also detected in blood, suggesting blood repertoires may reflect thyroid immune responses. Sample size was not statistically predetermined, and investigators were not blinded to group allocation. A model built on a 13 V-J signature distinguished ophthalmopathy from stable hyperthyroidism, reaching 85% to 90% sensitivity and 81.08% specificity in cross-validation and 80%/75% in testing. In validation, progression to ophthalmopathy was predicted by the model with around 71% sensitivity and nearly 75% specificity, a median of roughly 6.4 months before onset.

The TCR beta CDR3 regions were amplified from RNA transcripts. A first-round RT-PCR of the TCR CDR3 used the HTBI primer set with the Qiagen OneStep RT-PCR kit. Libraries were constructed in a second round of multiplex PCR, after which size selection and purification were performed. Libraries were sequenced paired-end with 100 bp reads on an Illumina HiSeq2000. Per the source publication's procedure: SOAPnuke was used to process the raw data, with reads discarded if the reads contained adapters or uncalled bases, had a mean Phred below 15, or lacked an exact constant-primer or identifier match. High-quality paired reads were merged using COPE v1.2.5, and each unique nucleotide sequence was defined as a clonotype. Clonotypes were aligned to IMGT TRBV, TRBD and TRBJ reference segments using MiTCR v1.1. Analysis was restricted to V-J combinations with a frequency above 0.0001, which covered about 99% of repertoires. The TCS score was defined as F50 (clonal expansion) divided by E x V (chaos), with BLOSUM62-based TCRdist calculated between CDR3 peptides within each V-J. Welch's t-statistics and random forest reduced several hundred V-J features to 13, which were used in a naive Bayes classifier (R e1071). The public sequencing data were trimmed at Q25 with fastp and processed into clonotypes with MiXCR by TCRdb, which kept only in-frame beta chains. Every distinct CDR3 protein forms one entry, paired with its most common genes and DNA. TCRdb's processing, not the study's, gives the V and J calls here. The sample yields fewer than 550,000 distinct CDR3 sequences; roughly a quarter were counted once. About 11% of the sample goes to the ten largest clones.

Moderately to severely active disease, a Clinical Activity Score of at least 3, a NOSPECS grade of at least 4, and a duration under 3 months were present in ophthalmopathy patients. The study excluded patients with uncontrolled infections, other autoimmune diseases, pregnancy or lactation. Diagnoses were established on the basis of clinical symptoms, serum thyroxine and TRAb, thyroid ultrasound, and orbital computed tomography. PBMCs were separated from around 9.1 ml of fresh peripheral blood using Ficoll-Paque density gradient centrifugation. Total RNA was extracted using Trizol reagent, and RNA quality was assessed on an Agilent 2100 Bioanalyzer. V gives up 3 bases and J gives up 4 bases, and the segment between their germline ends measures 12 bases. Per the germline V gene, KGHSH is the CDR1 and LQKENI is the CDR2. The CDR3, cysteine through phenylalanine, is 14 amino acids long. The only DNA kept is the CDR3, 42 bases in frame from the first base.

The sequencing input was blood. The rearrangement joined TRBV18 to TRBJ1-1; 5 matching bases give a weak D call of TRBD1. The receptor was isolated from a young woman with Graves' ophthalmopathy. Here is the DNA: TGTGCCAGCTCACCGGGACGCGGTGGCACTGAAGCTTTCTTT. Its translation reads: CASSPGRGGTEAFF.